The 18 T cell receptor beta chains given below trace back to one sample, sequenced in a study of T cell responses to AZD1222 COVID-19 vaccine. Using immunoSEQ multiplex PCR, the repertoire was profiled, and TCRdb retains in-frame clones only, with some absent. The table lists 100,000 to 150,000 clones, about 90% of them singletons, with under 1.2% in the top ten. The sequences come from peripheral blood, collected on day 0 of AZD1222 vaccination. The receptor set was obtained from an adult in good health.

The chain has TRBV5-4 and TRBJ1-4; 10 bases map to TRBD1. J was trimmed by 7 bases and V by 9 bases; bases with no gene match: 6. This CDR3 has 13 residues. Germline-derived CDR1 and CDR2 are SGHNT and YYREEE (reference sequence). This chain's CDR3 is CATKGQGGEKLFF. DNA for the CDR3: TGTGCCACTAAAGGACAGGGGGGTGAAAAACTGTTTTTT.

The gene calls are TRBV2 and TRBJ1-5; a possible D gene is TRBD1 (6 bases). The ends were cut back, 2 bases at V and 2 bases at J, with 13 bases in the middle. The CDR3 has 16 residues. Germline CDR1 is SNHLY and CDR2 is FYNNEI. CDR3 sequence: CASSERGGEGNQPQHF. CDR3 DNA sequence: TGTGCCAGCAGTGAAAGGGGGGGCGAGGGCAATCAGCCCCAGCATTTT.

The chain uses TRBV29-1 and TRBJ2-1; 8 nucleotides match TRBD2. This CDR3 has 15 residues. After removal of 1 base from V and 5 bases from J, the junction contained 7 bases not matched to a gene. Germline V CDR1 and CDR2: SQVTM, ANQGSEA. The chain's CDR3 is CSVEVSGRPNNEQFF. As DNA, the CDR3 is TGCAGCGTTGAAGTGAGCGGGAGACCTAACAATGAGCAGTTCTTC.

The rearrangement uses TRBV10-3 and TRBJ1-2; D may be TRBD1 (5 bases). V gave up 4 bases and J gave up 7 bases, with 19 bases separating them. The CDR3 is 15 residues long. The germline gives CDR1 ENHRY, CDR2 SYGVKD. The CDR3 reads CAISVNQDGASGYTF. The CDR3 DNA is TGTGCCATCAGTGTGAACCAGGATGGGGCAAGTGGCTACACCTTC.

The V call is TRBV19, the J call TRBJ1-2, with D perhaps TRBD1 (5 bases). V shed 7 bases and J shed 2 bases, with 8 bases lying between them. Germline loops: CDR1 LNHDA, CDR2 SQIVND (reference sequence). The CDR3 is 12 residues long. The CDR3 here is CASTRENYGYTF. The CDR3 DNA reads TGTGCCAGTACCAGGGAAAACTATGGCTACACCTTC.

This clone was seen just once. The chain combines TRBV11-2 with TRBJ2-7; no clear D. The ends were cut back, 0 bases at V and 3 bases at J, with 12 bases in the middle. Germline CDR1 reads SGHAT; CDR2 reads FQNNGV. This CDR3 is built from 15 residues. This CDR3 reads CASSLEAGSRYEQYF. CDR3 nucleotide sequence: TGTGCCAGCAGCTTAGAGGCCGGCAGCCGCTACGAGCAGTACTTC.

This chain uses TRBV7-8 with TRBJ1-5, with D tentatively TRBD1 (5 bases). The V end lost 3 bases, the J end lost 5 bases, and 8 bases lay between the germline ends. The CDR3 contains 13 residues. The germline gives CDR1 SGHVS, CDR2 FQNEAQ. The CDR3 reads CASSFSGDQPQHF. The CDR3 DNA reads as TGTGCCAGCAGCTTTTCGGGGGATCAGCCCCAGCATTTT.

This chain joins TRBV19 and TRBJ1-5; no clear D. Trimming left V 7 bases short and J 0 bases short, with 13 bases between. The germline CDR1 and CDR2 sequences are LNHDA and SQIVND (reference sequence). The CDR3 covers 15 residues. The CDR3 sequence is CASIPHRYSNQPQHF. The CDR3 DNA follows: TGTGCCAGTATCCCACATCGGTATAGCAATCAGCCCCAGCATTTT.

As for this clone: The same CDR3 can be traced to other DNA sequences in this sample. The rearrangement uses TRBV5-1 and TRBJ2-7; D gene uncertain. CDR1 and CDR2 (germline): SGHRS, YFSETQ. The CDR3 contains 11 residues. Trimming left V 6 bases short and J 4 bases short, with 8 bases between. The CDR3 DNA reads TGCGCCAGCAAGGGTGAGTACGAGCAGTACTTC. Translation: CASKGEYEQYF.

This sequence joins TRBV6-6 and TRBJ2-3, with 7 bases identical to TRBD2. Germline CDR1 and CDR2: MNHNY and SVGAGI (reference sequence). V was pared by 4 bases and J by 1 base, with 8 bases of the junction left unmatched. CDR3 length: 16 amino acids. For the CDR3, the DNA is TGTGCCAGCAGTTCCAAACGCGGGGGACGCACAGATACGCAGTATTTT. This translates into CASSSKRGGRTDTQYF.

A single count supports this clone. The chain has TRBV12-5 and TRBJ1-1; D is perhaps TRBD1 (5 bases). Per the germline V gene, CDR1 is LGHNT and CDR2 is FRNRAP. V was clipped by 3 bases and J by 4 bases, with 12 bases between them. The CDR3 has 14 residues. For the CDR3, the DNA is TGTGCTAGTGGTTTAACAGGACGGATCACTGAAGCTTTCTTT. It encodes CASGLTGRITEAFF.

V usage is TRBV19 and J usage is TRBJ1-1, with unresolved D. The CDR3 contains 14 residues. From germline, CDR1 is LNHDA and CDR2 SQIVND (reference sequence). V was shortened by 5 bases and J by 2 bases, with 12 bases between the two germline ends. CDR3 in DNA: TGTGCCAGTAGTCCCGGGGAGGGTAACACTGAAGCTTTCTTT. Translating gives CASSPGEGNTEAFF.

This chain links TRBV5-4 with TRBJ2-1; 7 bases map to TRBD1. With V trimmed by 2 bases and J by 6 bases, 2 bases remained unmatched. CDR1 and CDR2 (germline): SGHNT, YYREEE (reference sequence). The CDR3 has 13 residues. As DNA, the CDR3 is TGTGCCAGCAGCTTACGACAGGGCAATGAGCAGTTCTTC. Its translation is CASSLRQGNEQFF.

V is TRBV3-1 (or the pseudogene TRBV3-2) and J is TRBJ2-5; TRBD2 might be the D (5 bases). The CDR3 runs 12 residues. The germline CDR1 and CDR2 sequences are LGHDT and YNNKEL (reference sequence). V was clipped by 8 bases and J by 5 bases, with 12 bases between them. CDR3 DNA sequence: TGTGCCAGCTCGGGGTTGGGGGAGACCCAGTACTTC. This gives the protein CASSGLGETQYF.

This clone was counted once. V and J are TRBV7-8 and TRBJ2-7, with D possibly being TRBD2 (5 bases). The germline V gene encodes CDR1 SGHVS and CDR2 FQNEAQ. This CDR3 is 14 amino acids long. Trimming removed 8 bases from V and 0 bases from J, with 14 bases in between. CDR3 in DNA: TGTGCCAGCGACCCGGGGAGAAGCTCCTACGAGCAGTACTTC. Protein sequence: CASDPGRSSYEQYF.

The CDR3 region is CASSGRINSPLHF. The DNA for the CDR3 is TGTGCCAGCAGTGGACGGATAAATTCACCCCTCCACTTT. The V call is TRBV2, the J call TRBJ1-6; D gene unclear. Trimming shortened V by 4 bases and J by 7 bases, and 8 bases separated the two germline ends. CDR1 is SNHLY, CDR2 FYNNEI, per germline. The CDR3 has 13 amino acids.

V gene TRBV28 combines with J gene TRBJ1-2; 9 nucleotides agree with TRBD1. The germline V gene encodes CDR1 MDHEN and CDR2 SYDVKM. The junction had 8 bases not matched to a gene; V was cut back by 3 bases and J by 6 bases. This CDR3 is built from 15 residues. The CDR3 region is CASSLRDRELHGYTF. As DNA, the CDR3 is TGTGCCAGCAGTTTGCGGGACAGGGAATTACATGGCTACACCTTC.

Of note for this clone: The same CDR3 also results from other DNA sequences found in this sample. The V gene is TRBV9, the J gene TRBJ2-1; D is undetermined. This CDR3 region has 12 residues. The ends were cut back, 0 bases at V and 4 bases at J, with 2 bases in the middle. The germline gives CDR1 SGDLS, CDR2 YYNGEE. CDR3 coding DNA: TGTGCCAGCAGCGTAGGTTACAATGAGCAGTTCTTC. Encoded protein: CASSVGYNEQFF.